These T cell receptor beta chains were read from a single sample in a study of OX40 agonist ivuxolimab in advanced cancers. Data came from immunoSEQ multiplex PCR; TCRdb stores just in-frame clones and leaves some out. In the table there are more than 50,000 clones, roughly 90% of which are singletons. The material sequenced was CD4+ or CD8+ T cells sorted from blood, taken in a trial of the OX40 agonist ivuxolimab. These receptors came from an adult with an advanced solid tumor such as melanoma, head and neck, liver or kidney cancer. Both conserved end residues are part of each CDR3. D genes are given only for firm matches. A clone size is listed for some rows: how often the clone was seen (once, few, many), or a class if it is expanded.

v_gene	j_gene	d_gene	abundance	CDR3nt	CDR3aa
TRBV27	TRBJ2-7	.	.	TGTGCCAGCAGTCCCGGACTGGTCTACGAGCAGTACTTC	CASSPGLVYEQYF
TRBV6-1	TRBJ1-5	.	.	TGTGCCAGCAGTGAATGGCTGACAGAAAATCAGCCCCAGCATTTT	CASSEWLTENQPQHF
TRBV27	TRBJ2-1	.	.	TGTGCCAGCAGGGTTTTGACCTACTACAATGAGCAGTTCTTC	CASRVLTYYNEQFF
TRBV5-4	TRBJ2-5	.	.	TGTGCCAGCAGCTTGGTCTCAGGCCAAGAGACCCAGTACTTC	CASSLVSGQETQYF
TRBV10-2	TRBJ1-2	.	.	TGCGCCACCCTCGGGGGAGCTTATGGCTACACCTTC	CATLGGAYGYTF
TRBV4-1	TRBJ1-6	TRBD1	.	TGCGCCAGCAGCCAAGAAAGGTACAGGGGGTCCCCCCTCCACTTT	CASSQERYRGSPLHF
TRBV29-1	TRBJ2-1	TRBD2	.	TGCAGCGTTGATCTAGCGGGGGGCAATGAGCAGTTCTTC	CSVDLAGGNEQFF
TRBV6-1	TRBJ2-5	TRBD1	.	TGTGCCAGCAGTACGGACAGGGGGCAGGGGGAGACCCAGTACTTC	CASSTDRGQGETQYF
TRBV19	TRBJ1-2	.	.	TGTGCCAGTAAAAGGAATACTAACTATGGCTACACCTTC	CASKRNTNYGYTF
TRBV4-1	TRBJ2-7	.	.	TGCGCCAGCAGCCAGACAGGAGACTACGAGCAGTACTTC	CASSQTGDYEQYF
TRBV6-5	TRBJ2-7	.	.	TGTGCCAGCAGTCCTGGGGGTAGCGGAGAGCAGTACTTC	CASSPGGSGEQYF
TRBV19	TRBJ1-1	TRBD1	.	TGTGCCAGTAGTGCACGACAGGGGGCCTATGGTGAAGCTTTCTTT	CASSARQGAYGEAFF
TRBV29-1	TRBJ1-2	.	.	TGCAGCGTTGATAGATCCACGACTGGCTACACCTTC	CSVDRSTTGYTF
TRBV7-2	TRBJ2-1	.	.	TGTGCCAGCAGCTTCGGGACTCCTGAGCAGCTCTTC	CASSFGTPEQLF
TRBV10-3	TRBJ2-5	TRBD2	.	TGTGCCATCAGTGACCCAGCGGGGGCAAATCAAGAGACCCAGTACTTC	CAISDPAGANQETQYF
TRBV28	TRBJ2-7	.	once	TGTGCCAGCACCCTGCAGGGAAGCTCCTACGAGCAGTACTTC	CASTLQGSSYEQYF
TRBV13	TRBJ2-7	.	.	TGTGCCAGCAGTTCGGGCAGCTCCTACGAGCAGTACTTC	CASSSGSSYEQYF
TRBV11-1	TRBJ2-6	.	.	TGTGCCAGCAGCTTTTGGGACCATGGGGCCAACGTCCTGACTTTC	CASSFWDHGANVLTF
TRBV5-1	TRBJ2-5	.	once	TGCGCCAGCAGCTCCCAAGAGACCCAGTACTTC	CASSSQETQYF
TRBV7-7	TRBJ2-5	.	.	TGTGCCAGCAGCTCATCGGGACCCCAAGAGACCCAGTACTTC	CASSSSGPQETQYF
TRBV5-6	TRBJ1-2	TRBD1	.	TGTGCCAGCAGCTTGGGACAGGGCAGAAACTATGGCTACACCTTC	CASSLGQGRNYGYTF
TRBV30	TRBJ1-5	.	.	TGTGCCTGGAGTGTCCCTCCCCATGGGATGGAGCCCCAGCATTTT	CAWSVPPHGMEPQHF
TRBV12-5	TRBJ1-2	TRBD1	.	TGTGCTAGTGGTTTGCCGATGGGACAGGGAGATGGCTACACCTTC	CASGLPMGQGDGYTF
TRBV6-1	TRBJ2-7	TRBD1	.	TGTGCCAGCACTCTATCCGGGACAGGGGGAGACGAGCAGTACTTC	CASTLSGTGGDEQYF
TRBV7-6	TRBJ1-6	.	.	TGTGCCAGCAGTTATCAGGGTACCTACTCCTATAATTCACCCCTCCACTTT	CASSYQGTYSYNSPLHF
TRBV14	TRBJ2-1	.	once	TGTGCCAGCAGCCAAGGAGGAAATGAGCAGTTCTTC	CASSQGGNEQFF
TRBV19	TRBJ2-7	.	.	TGTGCCAGTAGTATTGACTCTCGGTACGAGCAGTACTTC	CASSIDSRYEQYF
TRBV9	TRBJ2-5	.	.	TGTGCCAGCAGCGGAGGGGAAGAGACCCAGTACTTC	CASSGGEETQYF
TRBV27	TRBJ2-3	TRBD2	.	TGTGCCAGCAGTTCGCTTAGCGGGGTCACAGATACGCAGTATTTT	CASSSLSGVTDTQYF